The source of this T cell receptor beta chain is a study of CD8 T cells in ankylosing spondylitis. Whole-study findings and limits: Made up of about eight highly homologous variants, a TCR beta motif appeared characteristic of ankylosing spondylitis blood.

TCRdb called the 5' RACE reads again in MiXCR, with one record for every CDR3 protein. The sample includes roughly 440,000 distinct CDR3 sequences, 15% to 20% of them seen just once. Trimming left V 8 bases short and J 4 bases short, with 17 bases between. The CDR3 spans 13 residues. CDR1 is GTSNPN, CDR2 SVGIG, per germline (reference sequence). This clonotype appeared many times. Its antigen is not known. The TCR sequence derives from a male donor with ankylosing spondylitis. The material sequenced was blood, either unsorted or a sorted T cell fraction (not recorded which). This chain uses TRBV30 with TRBJ1-1; D is ambiguous. CDR3 sequence: CARLSREGTEAFF. CDR3 bases: TGTGCCCGCCTCTCTAGGGAGGGCACTGAAGCTTTCTTT.